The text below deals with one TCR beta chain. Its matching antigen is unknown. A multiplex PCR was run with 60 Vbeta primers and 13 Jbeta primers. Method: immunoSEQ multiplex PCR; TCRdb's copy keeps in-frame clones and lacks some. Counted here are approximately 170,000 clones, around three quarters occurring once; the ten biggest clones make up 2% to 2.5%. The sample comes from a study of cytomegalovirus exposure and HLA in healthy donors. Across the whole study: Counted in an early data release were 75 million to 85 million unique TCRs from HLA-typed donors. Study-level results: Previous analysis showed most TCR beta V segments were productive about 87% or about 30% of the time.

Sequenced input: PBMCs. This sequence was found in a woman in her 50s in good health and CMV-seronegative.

CDR3 residues: CASYGPYEQYF. CDR3 nucleotides: TGTGCCAGTTACGGTCCCTACGAGCAGTACTTC. V is TRBV28 and J is TRBJ2-7; unclear D gene. CDR1 and CDR2 from the germline V gene are MDHEN and SYDVKM. The CDR3 loop spans 11 amino acids. V lost 9 bases to trimming and J lost 2 bases, with 8 bases between them.